Presented here are 10 T cell receptor beta chains from one specimen sequenced in a study of molecular identifiers for immune sequencing clone quantification. TCRdb ran MiXCR on the PCR reads and lists one entry per CDR3 protein. The sample lists some 680,000 distinct CDR3 sequences; roughly 25% were seen once. The sample consisted of naive CD8+ T cells from blood, with Jurkat cell RNA spiked in. As for subset: FACS-sorted CD8+CD4-CCR7+CD45RA+ naive T cells. These receptors were taken from a human donor in good health. Some libraries in this study had Jurkat cell RNA spiked in.

This clonotype occurred many times. V and J are TRBV4-1 and TRBJ2-7, with unresolved D. V dropped 2 bases and J dropped 3 bases, with 8 bases sitting between them. The CDR3 is made up of 13 amino acids. Germline V gene sequence: CDR1 MGHRA, CDR2 YSYEKL. The CDR3 DNA follows: TGCGCCAGCAGCCAATTGTACAGCTACGAGCAGTACTTC. Protein product: CASSQLYSYEQYF.

This clonotype was observed at least ten times. The rearrangement uses TRBV6-5 and TRBJ1-1; possibly TRBD1 for D (6 bases). This CDR3 has 15 amino acids. From germline, CDR1 is MNHEY and CDR2 SVGAGI. V lost 6 bases, J lost 1 base, and 15 bases lay in between. CDR3 nucleotide sequence: TGTGCCAGCAGCCAGGACAGCAGGGAGAACACTGAAGCTTTCTTT. Protein sequence: CASSQDSRENTEAFF.

This clonotype has just one count. A much larger clone lies one base from this, so it may be a read error. This rearrangement joins TRBV7-9 to TRBJ2-7; D possibly corresponds to TRBD1 (6 bases). V shed 4 bases and J shed 8 bases, with 18 bases lying between them. The CDR3 has 14 residues. CDR1 and CDR2 (germline): SEHNR, FQNEAQ (reference sequence). CDR3 DNA sequence: TGTGCCAGCAGCTCGGATGGACAGAGATACAAGCAGTACTTC. Translating gives CASSSDGQRYKQYF.

V is TRBV19 and J is TRBJ1-1; D is uncertain. Germline CDR1 and CDR2: LNHDA and SQIVND (reference sequence). V was pared by 9 bases and J by 1 base, with 15 bases between. The length of the CDR3 is 14 residues. The chain's CDR3 is CASRSGWGNTEAFF. CDR3 bases: TGTGCCAGCCGTTCGGGGTGGGGGAACACTGAAGCTTTCTTT. Filled out from reference TRBV19 and TRBJ1-1, the complete variable domain reads DGGITQSPKYLFRKEGQNVTLSCEQNLNHDAMYWYRQDPGQGLRLIYYSQIVNDFQKGDIAEGYSVSREKKESFPLTVTSAQKNPTAFYLCASRSGWGNTEAFFGQGTRLTVV.

In this sample, this clonotype turned up a few times. This may be a read error, as it is one base from a much larger clone. V usage is TRBV4-3 and J usage is TRBJ1-1, with 7 bases fitting TRBD1. Germline CDR1 reads LGHNA; CDR2 reads YSLEER. V shed 8 bases and J 3 bases; nucleotides not matched to a gene: 9. CDR3 length: 14 residues. CDR3 sequence: CASGPDRAYTEAFF. The CDR3 DNA follows: TGCGCCAGCGGCCCAGACAGGGCTTACACTGAAGCTTTCTTT.

This clonotype was found many times. The rearrangement links TRBV6-5 to TRBJ2-3; D unclear. Trimming removed 3 bases from V and 6 bases from J, with 10 bases in between. The V gene's germline CDR1 is MNHEY and CDR2 SVGAGI. This CDR3 contains 13 residues. The CDR3 DNA follows: TGTGCCAGCAGTTATATGGGGTCTGATACGCAGTATTTT. Encoded protein: CASSYMGSDTQYF.

This clonotype showed up just once. The genes are TRBV10-3 and TRBJ2-1; TRBD2 aligns across 8 bases. In germline, CDR1 is ENHRY, CDR2 SYGVKD. The V segment lost 0 bases and the J segment 2 bases; nucleotides outside the gene matches: 6. This CDR3 spans 17 amino acids. The CDR3 DNA follows: TGTGCCATCAGTGAGTCATCCAGCGGGAGTCCCTACAATGAGCAGTTCTTC. Translating it yields CAISESSSGSPYNEQFF.

Only a few counts were recorded for this clonotype. The rearrangement joins TRBV12-3 or TRBV12-4 to TRBJ1-6, with TRBD1 identical over 9 bases. The ends lost 3 bases at V and 9 bases at J; junction bases unmatched: 6. This CDR3 contains 15 residues. The DNA for the CDR3 is TGTGCCAGCAGTTTTGGGACAGGGTTGTTTTCACCCCTCCACTTT. It specifies CASSFGTGLFSPLHF.

This clonotype occurred many times. Here the CDR3 DNA reads TGTGCCAGCAGCCGTGAGCTAGCGGGGGGCCGGGGTGAGCAGTTCTTC. Its protein product is CASSRELAGGRGEQFF. This sequence joins TRBV7-2 and TRBJ2-1, with 11 bases fitting TRBD2. Trimming took 5 bases from V and 9 from J; bases not matched to a gene: 12. The germline gives CDR1 SGHTA, CDR2 FQGNSA. The CDR3 length is 16 residues.

This clonotype was counted only a few times. The chain is built from TRBV6-4 and TRBJ1-1, with TRBD1 as a possible D gene (5 bases). This CDR3 is built from 15 residues. Germline lookup yields CDR1 MRHNA and CDR2 SNTAGT. The V and J ends lost 6 bases and 1 base respectively, with 15 bases between them. The CDR3 reads CASRSFRQPNTEAFF. As DNA, the CDR3 is TGTGCCAGCAGGAGCTTTAGACAGCCGAACACTGAAGCTTTCTTT.